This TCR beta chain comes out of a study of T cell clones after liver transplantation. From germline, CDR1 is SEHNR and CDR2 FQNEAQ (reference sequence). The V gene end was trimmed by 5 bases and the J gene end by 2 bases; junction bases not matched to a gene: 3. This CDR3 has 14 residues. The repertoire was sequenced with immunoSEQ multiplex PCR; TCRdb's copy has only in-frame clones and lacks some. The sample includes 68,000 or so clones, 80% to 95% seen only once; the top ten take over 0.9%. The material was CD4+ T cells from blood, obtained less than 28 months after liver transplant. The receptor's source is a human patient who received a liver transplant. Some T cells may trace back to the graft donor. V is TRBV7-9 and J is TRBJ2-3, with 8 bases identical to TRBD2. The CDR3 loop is CASSRAGVTDTQYF. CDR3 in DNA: TGTGCCAGCAGCCGAGCGGGAGTCACAGATACGCAGTATTTT.